The table lists the clone carrying this T cell receptor (beta chain) with many counts. The CDR3 consists of 13 residues. The germline V gene has CDR1 SGHRS and CDR2 YFSETQ. Trimming removed 2 bases at V and 8 bases at J, with 11 bases between. This record comes from a study of T cells in Graves' hyperthyroidism and ophthalmopathy. Amplified TCR beta CDR3 regions derived from RNA transcripts. When the TCR CDR3 underwent first-round RT-PCR, the HTBI primer set was used. MiXCR was run by TCRdb on the multiplex PCR reads, yielding one entry per CDR3 protein. Counted here are 560,000 or so distinct CDR3 sequences, 15% to 20% occurring once; the ten biggest clones make up roughly 44%. Ophthalmopathy cases met thresholds of Clinical Activity Score at least 3, NOSPECS grade at least 4 and duration under 3 months.

Sequencing used blood. The rearrangement uses TRBV5-1 and TRBJ2-1; D remains unclear. The sequence was obtained from a man aged 35 to 55 with Graves' ophthalmopathy. CDR3 coding DNA: TGCGCCAGCAGCTTACTCCGTATTGATGAGCAGTTCTTC. Translation: CASSLLRIDEQFF.